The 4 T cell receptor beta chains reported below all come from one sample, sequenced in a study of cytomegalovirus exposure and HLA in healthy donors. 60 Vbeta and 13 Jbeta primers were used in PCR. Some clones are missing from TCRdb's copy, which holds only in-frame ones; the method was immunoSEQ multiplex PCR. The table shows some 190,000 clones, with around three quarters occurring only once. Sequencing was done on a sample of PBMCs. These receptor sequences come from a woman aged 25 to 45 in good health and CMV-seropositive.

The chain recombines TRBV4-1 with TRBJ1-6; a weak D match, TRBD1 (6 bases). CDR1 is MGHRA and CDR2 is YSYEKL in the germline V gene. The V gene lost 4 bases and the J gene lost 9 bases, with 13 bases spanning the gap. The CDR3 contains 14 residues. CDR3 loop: CASSLGGQGSPLHF. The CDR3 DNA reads TGCGCCAGCAGCCTCGGGGGGCAGGGTTCACCCCTCCACTTT.

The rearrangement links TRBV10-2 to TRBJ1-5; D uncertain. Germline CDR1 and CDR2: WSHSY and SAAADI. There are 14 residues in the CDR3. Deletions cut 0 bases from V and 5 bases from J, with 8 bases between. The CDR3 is CASSESAVYQPQHF. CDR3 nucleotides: TGCGCCAGCAGTGAGTCGGCAGTCTATCAGCCCCAGCATTTT.

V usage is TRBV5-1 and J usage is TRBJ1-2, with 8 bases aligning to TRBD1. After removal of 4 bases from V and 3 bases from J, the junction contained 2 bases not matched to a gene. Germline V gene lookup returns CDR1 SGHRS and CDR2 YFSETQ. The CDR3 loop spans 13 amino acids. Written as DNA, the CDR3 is TGCGCCAGCAGCGCAGGGGGCGACTATGGCTACACCTTC. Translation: CASSAGGDYGYTF.

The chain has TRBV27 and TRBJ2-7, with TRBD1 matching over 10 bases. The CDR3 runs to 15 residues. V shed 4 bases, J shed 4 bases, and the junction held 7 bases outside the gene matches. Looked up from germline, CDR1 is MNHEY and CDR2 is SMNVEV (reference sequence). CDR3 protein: CASSWGGQGVYEQYF. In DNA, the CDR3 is TGTGCCAGCAGTTGGGGAGGACAGGGGGTGTACGAGCAGTACTTC.